Only a few counts were recorded for the clone carrying this T cell receptor (beta chain). As yet, its antigen is unknown. The CDR3 loop spans 16 amino acids. The germline gives CDR1 LGHNA, CDR2 YNFKEQ. V shed 0 bases and J shed 4 bases, with 13 bases lying between them. TCRdb keeps only in-frame clones here, not all; method: immunoSEQ multiplex PCR. The top ten clones hold roughly a tenth of a sample with approximately 80,000 clones, 70% to 80% of them seen once. Focal radiation and CTLA-4 blockade (ipilimumab) were tested in chemo-refractory metastatic non-small-cell lung cancer patients. The data belong to a study of radiotherapy plus CTLA-4 blockade in lung cancer. Whole-study results and caveats: Blood TCR clones of tumor origin expanded after radiotherapy plus ipilimumab.

The material was peripheral blood, obtained from a patient treated with radiotherapy plus ipilimumab. The source is a human donor with non-small cell lung cancer whose response to radiotherapy plus ipilimumab could not be evaluated. The chain couples TRBV4-2 to TRBJ2-1; a possible D gene is TRBD2 (7 bases). CDR3 amino acids: CASSQEGRGHYNEQFF. As DNA, the CDR3 is TGTGCCAGCAGCCAAGAAGGGCGGGGGCATTACAATGAGCAGTTCTTC.